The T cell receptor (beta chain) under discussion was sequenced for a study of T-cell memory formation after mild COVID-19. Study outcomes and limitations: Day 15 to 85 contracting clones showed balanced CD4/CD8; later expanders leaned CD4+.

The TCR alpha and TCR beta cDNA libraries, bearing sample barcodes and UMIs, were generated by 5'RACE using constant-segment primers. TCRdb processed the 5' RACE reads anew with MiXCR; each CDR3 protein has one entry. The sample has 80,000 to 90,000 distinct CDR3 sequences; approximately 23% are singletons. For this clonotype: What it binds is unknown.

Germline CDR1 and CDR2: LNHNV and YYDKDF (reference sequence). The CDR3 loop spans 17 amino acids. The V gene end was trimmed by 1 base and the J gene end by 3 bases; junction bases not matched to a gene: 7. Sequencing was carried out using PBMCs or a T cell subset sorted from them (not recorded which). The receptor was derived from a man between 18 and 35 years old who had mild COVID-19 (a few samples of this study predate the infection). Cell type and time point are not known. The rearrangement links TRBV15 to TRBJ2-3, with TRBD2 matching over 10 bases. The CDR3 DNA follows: TGTGCCACCAGCAGAGCTCATAGCGGGGGGCCTACAGATACGCAGTATTTT. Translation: CATSRAHSGGPTDTQYF.